The present TCR beta chain was sequenced within a study of Graves' ophthalmopathy and Graves' hyperthyroidism. Amplification of the TCR beta CDR3 regions used RNA transcripts (as template). HTBI-primed RT-PCR formed the first round, and a multiplex PCR formed the second. Via MiXCR, TCRdb re-called the multiplex PCR reads, giving one row per CDR3 protein. The sample carries around 340,000 distinct CDR3 sequences, 17% recorded once. V dropped 2 bases and J dropped 0 bases, with 14 bases sitting between them. The germline gives CDR1 LGHNT, CDR2 FRNRAP. This CDR3 has 16 residues. This clonotype was seen many times. Its target is unknown. General observations from the study: With just over 70% sensitivity and around 79% specificity, the model predicted ophthalmopathy progression. The authors also found most expanded thyroid clonotypes above 0.001 frequency in blood.

Sequencing input: peripheral blood. The receptor was isolated from an adult man with Graves' ophthalmopathy. The J gene is TRBJ2-7, the V gene TRBV12-5; D call uncertain. The CDR3 coding sequence is TGTGCTAGTGGTTTGCCGTGCCGGTCATTCTCCTACGAGCAGTACTTC. It yields the protein CASGLPCRSFSYEQYF.